Shown below are 30 T cell receptor beta chains from a single sample sequenced in a study of CD8 T cells in Susac syndrome. cDNA came from roughly 0.53 to 1 ug RNA primed by random hexamers. TCRdb reanalysed the immunoSEQ multiplex PCR reads using MiXCR and keeps one entry per CDR3 protein. The sample shows about 160,000 distinct CDR3 sequences, 90% to 96% of them seen only once. Sequencing was performed on CD4+ T cells from PBMCs. The source of these receptors is a human donor with Susac syndrome.

The V and J genes are TRBV28 and TRBJ2-1; TRBD2 matches 9 bases. CDR1 MDHEN and CDR2 SYDVKM come from the germline V gene. With V trimmed by 6 bases and J by 6 bases, 6 bases remained unmatched. This CDR3 region has 14 residues. The CDR3 protein is CASSPWREGNEQFF. The CDR3 coding sequence is TGTGCCAGCAGCCCATGGCGGGAGGGCAATGAGCAGTTCTTC. Based on the CDR3 plus reference TRBV28 and TRBJ2-1, the full variable domain is DVKVTQSSRYLVKRTGEKVFLECVQDMDHENMFWYRQDPGLGLRLIYFSYDVKMKEKGDIPEGYSVSREKKERFSLILESASTNQTSMYLCASSPWREGNEQFFGPGTRLTVL.

Points on this clonotype: One end of the junction varies from germline; a read error may be responsible. This chain joins TRBV5-1 and TRBJ1-1, with D perhaps matching TRBD1 (6 bases). The CDR3 totals 14 residues. Germline V CDR1 and CDR2: SGHRS, YFSETQ. CDR3 in DNA: TGCGCCAGCAGCGATCCAGGGGCAGCTGGGTCCGGGTCCTTT. Residues: CASSDPGAAGSGSF.

The chain employs TRBV15 and TRBJ2-3; D is uncertain. Germline CDR1 and CDR2: LNHNV and YYDKDF (reference sequence). The CDR3 sequence is 12 residues long. V lost 1 base, J lost 8 bases, and 7 bases lay in between. The DNA for the CDR3 is TGTGCCACCAGCAGAGGTGTGGTTACGCAGTATTTT. Translating it yields CATSRGVVTQYF.

The chain's CDR3 is CATEGGPADTQYF. The CDR3 bases are TGTGCCACCGAAGGGGGGCCTGCAGATACGCAGTATTTT. V and J are TRBV6-6 and TRBJ2-3; tentatively, D is TRBD1 or TRBD2 (6 bases each). CDR3 length: 13 amino acids. CDR1 is MNHNY and CDR2 is SVGAGI in the germline V gene (reference sequence). Trimming left V 10 bases short and J 4 bases short, with 15 bases between.

In the case of this clonotype: The final CDR3 position lacks the conserved phenylalanine or tryptophan, pointing to a likely read error. The chain combines TRBV15 with TRBJ2-5, with TRBD1 as a possible D gene (5 bases). V was clipped by 3 bases and J by 1 base, with 6 bases between them. CDR3 size: 13 residues. Germline V lookup: CDR1 LNHNV, CDR2 YYDKDF (reference sequence). The CDR3, as DNA: TGTGCCACCAGCAGGACAGCCCAAGAGACCCAGTACCTC. Translation gives CATSRTAQETQYL.

The chain has TRBV28 and TRBJ1-5, with TRBD1 matching over 8 bases. The germline gives CDR1 MDHEN, CDR2 SYDVKM. Trimming took 5 bases from V and 6 from J; bases not matched to a gene: 6. CDR3 length equals 14 residues. The CDR3 bases are TGTGCCAGCAGTACGCAGACAGGGGCTCAGCCCCAGCATTTT. It translates to CASSTQTGAQPQHF. Filled out from reference TRBV28 and TRBJ1-5, the complete variable domain reads DVKVTQSSRYLVKRTGEKVFLECVQDMDHENMFWYRQDPGLGLRLIYFSYDVKMKEKGDIPEGYSVSREKKERFSLILESASTNQTSMYLCASSTQTGAQPQHFGDGTRLSIL.

This sequence joins TRBV5-1 and TRBJ2-2; the match to TRBD1 covers 8 bases. The CDR3 has 16 residues. In germline, CDR1 is SGHRS, CDR2 YFSETQ. The J segment lost 4 bases and the V segment lost 3 bases, leaving 8 bases of the junction unmatched. The CDR3 loop reads CASSSVRQGITGELFF. The CDR3, as DNA: TGCGCCAGCAGCTCAGTGCGACAGGGGATCACCGGGGAGCTGTTTTTT.

The chain employs TRBV5-1 and TRBJ2-6; TRBD2 might be the D (6 bases). Germline V gene lookup returns CDR1 SGHRS and CDR2 YFSETQ. V gave up 4 bases and J gave up 4 bases, with 15 bases separating them. The CDR3 is made up of 16 amino acids. The CDR3 loop is CASSITEGSGANVLTF. The CDR3 region has the DNA TGCGCCAGCAGCATAACGGAGGGGAGCGGGGCCAACGTCCTGACTTTC.

The rearrangement uses TRBV12-3 or TRBV12-4 and TRBJ2-5, with 11 bases lining up with TRBD2. The CDR3 runs to 17 residues. V lost 5 bases and J lost 1; bases outside the gene matches: 9. Here the CDR3 reads CASSPGLAGKFQETQYF. For the CDR3, the DNA is TGTGCCAGCAGTCCTGGACTAGCGGGTAAATTCCAAGAGACCCAGTACTTC.

This chain connects TRBV3-1 to TRBJ1-3; D perhaps matches TRBD1 (6 bases). The CDR3 length is 15 residues. The V and J ends lost 5 bases and 8 bases respectively, with 19 bases between them. From germline, CDR1 is LGHDT and CDR2 YNNKEL (reference sequence). CDR3 in amino acids: CASSSRTAPGDTIYF. The CDR3 coding sequence is TGTGCCAGCAGCTCCCGGACAGCCCCTGGGGACACCATATATTTT.

The chain uses TRBV4-2 and TRBJ2-7, with 9 positions matching TRBD1. Per germline, CDR1 LGHNA and CDR2 YNFKEQ. The CDR3 has 16 amino acids. J lost 4 bases, V lost 0 bases, and 7 bases had no gene match. As DNA, the CDR3 is TGTGCCAGCAGCCAAGAAGCGACAGGGGGGCATTACGAGCAGTACTTC. Amino acid sequence: CASSQEATGGHYEQYF.

V usage is TRBV14 and J usage is TRBJ1-4, with D unresolved. The CDR3 has 11 amino acids. Germline V gene data show CDR1 as SGHDN and CDR2 as FVKESK. Trimming removed 2 bases at V and 7 bases at J, with 2 bases between. The CDR3 bases are TGTGCCAGCAGCCAATCTGAAAAACTGTTTTTT. This translates into CASSQSEKLFF.

The V call is TRBV20-1, the J call TRBJ2-1; TRBD2 aligns across 9 bases. The CDR3 covers 14 residues. V shed 3 bases, J shed 8 bases, and the junction held 8 bases outside the gene matches. The germline V gene has CDR1 DFQATT and CDR2 SNEGSKA (reference sequence). The DNA of the CDR3 is TGCAGTGCTAGGGCTAGCGGGATTGTGGATGAGCAGTTCTTC. Amino acids: CSARASGIVDEQFF.

The chain uses TRBV29-1 and TRBJ2-3; tentative D call: TRBD1 (5 bases). This CDR3 is 12 amino acids long. Germline V lookup: CDR1 SQVTM, CDR2 ANQGSEA. The germline V and J ends were trimmed by 7 bases and 4 bases, with 12 bases remaining between them. The CDR3 DNA reads TGCAGCGCCCTTAGGGGCGCAGATACGCAGTATTTT. Its protein product is CSALRGADTQYF.

The chain employs TRBV11-2 and TRBJ2-5, with D hard to call. Germline CDR1 and CDR2: SGHAT and FQNNGV. The CDR3 extends over 18 amino acids. V was pared by 1 base and J by 2 bases, with 20 bases between. CDR3 coding DNA: TGTGCCAGCAGCTTAGCTCTTAGAACCGTACTGGCTCAAGAGACCCAGTACTTC. Its protein product is CASSLALRTVLAQETQYF.

This chain uses TRBV4-2 with TRBJ1-2; D is ambiguous. Germline CDR1 is LGHNA and CDR2 is YNFKEQ. The CDR3 runs to 14 residues. The V end lost 1 base, the J end lost 2 bases, and 8 bases lay between the germline ends. The CDR3: CASSQAEGNYGYTF. The CDR3 nucleotides are TGTGCCAGCAGCCAAGCCGAGGGCAACTATGGCTACACCTTC.

The chain is built from TRBV7-8 and TRBJ2-3; 15 bases agree with TRBD2. Germline assignment: CDR1 SGHVS and CDR2 FQNEAQ. The CDR3 consists of 16 residues. V shed 5 bases and J 6 bases; nucleotides not matched to a gene: 6. The CDR3 region is CASSPRTSGGADTQYF. The CDR3 DNA reads as TGTGCCAGCAGCCCCCGGACTAGCGGGGGGGCGGATACGCAGTATTTT.

The rearrangement uses TRBV2 and TRBJ2-2; 8 bases are a match to TRBD2. With 11 bases clipped from V and 7 bases from J, the junction kept 18 bases outside the gene matches. Per germline, CDR1 SNHLY and CDR2 FYNNEI. The CDR3 contains 16 residues. The DNA for the CDR3 is TGTGCCTCTCGAATTGGCGGGAGGCTCGATGGCGGGGAGCTGTTTTTT. This codes for CASRIGGRLDGGELFF.

This chain uses TRBV18 with TRBJ2-7; D perhaps matches TRBD1 (6 bases). The CDR3 loop spans 13 amino acids. Trimming took 0 bases from V and 3 from J, leaving 6 bases between them. Germline values: CDR1 KGHSH, CDR2 LQKENI. CDR3 protein: CASSPPDSYEQYV. In DNA, the CDR3 is TGTGCCAGCTCACCACCGGACAGCTACGAGCAGTACGTC.

CDR3 in amino acids: CASRQGRWDEQFF. The CDR3 DNA follows: TGTGCCAGCAGACAGGGACGTTGGGATGAGCAGTTCTTC. The chain uses TRBV6-5 and TRBJ2-1, with a tentative D call TRBD1 (6 bases). Germline CDR1 MNHEY, CDR2 SVGAGI. Trimming pared 6 bases from V and 8 bases from J, leaving 14 bases between. This CDR3 contains 13 residues.

The chain links TRBV6-5 to TRBJ2-7, with D possibly TRBD2 on 5 matching bases. The CDR3 spans 15 residues. V lost 0 bases to trimming and J lost 0 bases, with 9 bases between them. Germline V gene sequence: CDR1 MNHEY, CDR2 SVGAGI. CDR3 sequence (DNA): TGTGCCAGCAGTTACTCGCTAGCTCCCTCCTACGAGCAGTACTTC. Protein product: CASSYSLAPSYEQYF.

This clonotype has just one count. This chain connects TRBV28 to TRBJ2-5, with TRBD2 matching over 15 bases. Germline loops: CDR1 MDHEN, CDR2 SYDVKM. The CDR3 sequence is 18 residues long. The V gene end was trimmed by 4 bases and the J gene end by 1 base; junction bases not matched to a gene: 7. The CDR3 DNA reads as TGTGCCAGCAGTTGGACTAGCGGGGGGGCCGGGGCCCAAGAGACCCAGTACTTC. Protein: CASSWTSGGAGAQETQYF.

The gene calls are TRBV7-2 and TRBJ2-7; no definite D call. The V and J ends lost 1 base and 7 bases respectively, with 8 bases between them. This CDR3 is built from 12 residues. Germline V CDR1 and CDR2: SGHTA, FQGNSA. The CDR3, as DNA: TGTGCCAGCAGCTTAGATGCCCATGAGCAGTACGTC. This encodes CASSLDAHEQYV.

The chain links TRBV29-1 to TRBJ2-5; possible D gene TRBD1, 6 bases. This CDR3 is 13 amino acids long. The germline V gene encodes CDR1 SQVTM and CDR2 ANQGSEA. The V gene lost 2 bases and the J gene lost 5 bases, with 12 bases spanning the gap. The CDR3 DNA sequence: TGCAGCGTTGAACTGGACAGCCGGGAGACCCAGTACTTC. Translating gives CSVELDSRETQYF.

The rearrangement uses TRBV4-3 and TRBJ2-1; no firm D call. CDR3 size: 13 residues. V was clipped by 0 bases and J by 12 bases, with 12 bases between them. CDR1 and CDR2 (germline): LGHNA, YSLEER. The CDR3 here is CASSQDSGRGQFF. The CDR3, as DNA: TGCGCCAGCAGCCAAGATTCAGGCCGAGGGCAGTTCTTC.

This chain connects TRBV6-2 or TRBV6-3 to TRBJ2-7, with 8 bases lining up with TRBD1. The CDR3 is 14 residues long. The V gene end was trimmed by 5 bases and the J gene end by 3 bases; junction bases not matched to a gene: 6. Germline CDR1 MNHEY, CDR2 SVGEGT. The CDR3 sequence: CASSRTGQFYEQYV. DNA for the CDR3: TGTGCCAGCAGTCGGACAGGGCAATTCTACGAGCAGTACGTC.

As regards this clonotype: At one end, the junction sequence differs from germline, possibly due to a read error. The chain couples TRBV30 to TRBJ1-3; 7 bases match TRBD1. The CDR3 contains 11 residues. Germline CDR1 reads GTSNPN; CDR2 reads SVGIG (reference sequence). CDR3 in DNA: TGTGCAGGGGGCTCTGAAAACACCATATATTTT. Translated, it gives CAGGSENTIYF.

This chain joins TRBV6-2 or TRBV6-3 and TRBJ2-6; D may be TRBD2 (6 bases). V lost 2 bases to trimming and J lost 1 base, with 9 bases between them. The CDR3 runs to 16 residues. The germline V gene encodes CDR1 MNHEY and CDR2 SVGEGT. The CDR3 region is CASSYAGNSGANVLTF. CDR3 coding DNA: TGTGCCAGCAGTTACGCGGGAAATTCTGGGGCCAACGTCCTGACTTTC.

The chain recombines TRBV29-1 with TRBJ2-1; D not resolved. CDR1 is SQVTM and CDR2 is ANQGSEA in the germline V gene. Trimming stripped 1 base from V and 6 bases from J, with 10 bases between. The CDR3 extends over 13 amino acids. CDR3 region: CSVEGPHPNEQFF. In DNA, the CDR3 is TGCAGCGTTGAAGGCCCCCACCCCAATGAGCAGTTCTTC.

The chain recombines TRBV10-3 with TRBJ2-7; 13 nucleotides line up with TRBD2. Germline CDR1 reads ENHRY; CDR2 reads SYGVKD. The CDR3 spans 15 residues. Losses at the gene ends were 6 bases for V and 4 bases for J; bases not matched to a gene: 6. The CDR3 reads CAISPGTSGAYEQYF. CDR3 coding DNA: TGTGCCATCAGCCCGGGGACTAGCGGGGCGTACGAGCAGTACTTC.